This passage covers 21 T cell receptor beta chains from one sample sequenced in a study of T-cell memory formation after mild COVID-19. Each CDR3 protein gets one entry after TCRdb re-called the 5' RACE reads with MiXCR. The sample lists 25,000 to 30,000 distinct CDR3 sequences; about 16% were seen once. Sequencing was performed on PBMCs or a T cell subset sorted from them (not recorded which). These receptors all stem from an adult who had mild COVID-19 (a few samples of this study predate the infection). Cell type and time point are not known.

The rearrangement uses TRBV7-8 and TRBJ2-1; tentatively, D is TRBD1 (6 bases). V was shortened by 2 bases and J by 3 bases, with 11 bases between the two germline ends. There are 15 residues in the CDR3. The V gene's germline CDR1 is SGHVS and CDR2 FQNEAQ. The CDR3 DNA follows: TGTGCCAGCAGCTTACGGGACACCATCTACAATGAGCAGTTCTTC. It yields the protein CASSLRDTIYNEQFF.

This clonotype was detected many times. The rearrangement joins TRBV24-1 to TRBJ2-1, with TRBD1 identical over 8 bases. CDR1 and CDR2 from the germline V gene are KGHDR and SFDVKD. Germline trimming cut 6 bases from V and 3 bases from J; bases unmatched to any gene: 6. The CDR3 totals 15 residues. The DNA for the CDR3 is TGTGCCACCAGTCTAGGACAGGGAGGCTACAATGAGCAGTTCTTC. Encoded protein: CATSLGQGGYNEQFF.

The chain uses TRBV25-1 and TRBJ1-2; possibly TRBD1 for D (5 bases). CDR3 size: 15 residues. The V gene lost 1 base and the J gene lost 8 bases, with 17 bases spanning the gap. Germline assignment: CDR1 MGHDK and CDR2 SYGVNS. CDR3 DNA sequence: TGTGCCAGCAGTGAATCAGGGCGGGGAGCTTGGGGCTACACCTTC. Encoded protein: CASSESGRGAWGYTF.

The chain employs TRBV12-3 or TRBV12-4 and TRBJ1-1; D is unresolved. V lost 7 bases and J lost 1, with 7 bases in between. This CDR3 is built from 12 residues. CDR3 DNA sequence: TGTGCCAGCACACCGGCGAACACTGAAGCTTTCTTT. Protein product: CASTPANTEAFF.

At least ten counts were recorded for this clonotype. This chain joins TRBV6-6 and TRBJ1-2; 11 bases are shared with TRBD1. The germline CDR1 and CDR2 sequences are MNHNY and SVGAGI (reference sequence). V was clipped by 8 bases and J by 4 bases; unmatched bases: 9. The CDR3 loop spans 15 amino acids. The CDR3 DNA reads as TGTGCCAGCCGGGACAGGGGGGCTTTTGGCTATGGCTACACCTTC. Its protein is CASRDRGAFGYGYTF.

This clonotype was seen at least ten times. The chain links TRBV2 to TRBJ2-7; D ambiguous. V was shortened by 2 bases and J by 2 bases, with 4 bases between the two germline ends. Germline V gives CDR1 SNHLY, CDR2 FYNNEI. The CDR3 is made up of 12 amino acids. CDR3 DNA: TGTGCCAGCAGTGAACAGACCTACGAGCAGTACTTC. Its protein is CASSEQTYEQYF.

By share, this clonotype counts as medium-sized. The rearrangement joins TRBV4-1 to TRBJ2-7; D gene unclear. Between the trimmed V and J ends, which lost 0 bases and 1 base, there was a span of 7 bases. Germline CDR1 MGHRA, CDR2 YSYEKL. CDR3 length: 14 residues. The CDR3 bases are TGCGCCAGCAGCCAAGATCCCGGATCCTACGAGCAGTACTTC. Encoded protein: CASSQDPGSYEQYF.

The table lists this clonotype with many counts. The rearrangement joins TRBV12-3 or TRBV12-4 to TRBJ2-6; D might be TRBD1 (5 bases). V was pared by 7 bases and J by 2 bases, with 12 bases between. This CDR3 has 15 residues. The CDR3 nucleotides read TGTGCCAGCAAGGCAGGGTGGACTGGGGCCAACGTCCTGACTTTC. Protein product: CASKAGWTGANVLTF.

This clonotype was recorded a few times. The chain carries TRBV5-1 and TRBJ2-3, with D tentatively TRBD1 or TRBD2 (5 bases each). Germline CDR1 and CDR2: SGHRS and YFSETQ. With 1 base removed from V and 9 bases from J, the gap between germline ends came to 27 bases. This CDR3 spans 18 amino acids. The CDR3: CASSLRSAVAGDGDTQYF. CDR3 in DNA: TGCGCCAGCAGCTTGAGGTCGGCGGTAGCTGGGGATGGGGACACGCAGTATTTT.

This clonotype appeared many times. This chain joins TRBV28 and TRBJ1-2; D perhaps matches TRBD1 (5 bases). V dropped 7 bases and J dropped 3 bases, with 15 bases sitting between them. The germline V gene encodes CDR1 MDHEN and CDR2 SYDVKM. The CDR3 is made up of 14 amino acids. The CDR3 here is CASTLGTDYYGYTF. The CDR3 nucleotides read TGTGCCAGCACCTTGGGGACGGATTACTATGGCTACACCTTC.

This clonotype was seen repeatedly, ten times or more. The V gene is TRBV7-8, the J gene TRBJ2-1; possibly TRBD2 for D (5 bases). This CDR3 contains 15 residues. The V gene's germline CDR1 is SGHVS and CDR2 FQNEAQ. Trimming removed 1 base from V and 7 bases from J, with 14 bases in between. CDR3 residues: CASSLVGLADNEQFF. CDR3 coding DNA: TGTGCCAGCAGCTTAGTAGGTCTAGCCGATAATGAGCAGTTCTTC. The full variable domain, completed using reference TRBV7-8 and TRBJ2-1, is GAGVSQSPRYKVAKRGQDVALRCDPISGHVSLFWYQQALGQGPEFLTYFQNEAQLDKSGLPSDRFFAERPEGSVSTLKIQRTQQEDSAVYLCASSLVGLADNEQFFGPGTRLTVL.

Within the sample, this clonotype is medium-sized. The chain employs TRBV7-2 and TRBJ2-5; TRBD2 is a possible D gene (6 bases). The CDR3 extends over 13 amino acids. V was pared by 5 bases and J by 5 bases, with 12 bases between. CDR1 is SGHTA and CDR2 is FQGNSA in the germline V gene. CDR3 sequence (DNA): TGTGCCAGCAGCCGGGGGACGGTTGAGACCCAGTACTTC. It codes for CASSRGTVETQYF.

This clonotype appeared many times. The rearrangement joins TRBV14 to TRBJ2-7; 8 nucleotides match TRBD2. Germline assignment: CDR1 SGHDN and CDR2 FVKESK. The CDR3 totals 18 residues. After removal of 2 bases from V and 0 bases from J, the junction contained 12 bases not matched to a gene. This CDR3 reads CASSQSAWAGGSSYEQYF. The CDR3 DNA is TGTGCCAGCAGCCAATCCGCCTGGGCGGGGGGAAGCTCCTACGAGCAGTACTTC. The variable domain in full, with the rest retrieved from reference TRBV14 and TRBJ2-7, is EAGVTQFPSHSVIEKGQTVTLRCDPISGHDNLYWYRRVMGKEIKFLLHFVKESKQDESGMPNNRFLAERTGGTYSTLKVQPAELEDSGVYFCASSQSAWAGGSSYEQYFGPGTRLTVT.

The J gene is TRBJ2-1, the V gene TRBV7-9; TRBD1 matches at 7 bases. The CDR3 sequence is 11 residues long. Germline V lookup: CDR1 SEHNR, CDR2 FQNEAQ (reference sequence). Germline trimming cut 5 bases from V and 16 bases from J; bases unmatched to any gene: 8. CDR3 protein: CASSRAGGKFF. The CDR3 region has the DNA TGTGCCAGCAGCCGCGCAGGGGGTAAATTCTTC. The whole variable domain, remainder taken from reference TRBV7-9 and TRBJ2-1, is DTGVSQNPRHKITKRGQNVTFRCDPISEHNRLYWYRQTLGQGPEFLTYFQNEAQLEKSRLLSDRFSAERPKGSFSTLEIQRTEQGDSAMYLCASSRAGGKFFGPGTRLTVL.

This clonotype appeared many times. J is TRBJ1-1 and V is TRBV12-3 or TRBV12-4; weak D call: TRBD1 (5 bases). This CDR3 is 16 amino acids long. V lost 1 base to trimming and J lost 5 bases, with 17 bases between them. The CDR3 sequence is CASSLGVGTTLTEAFF. The CDR3 DNA reads as TGTGCCAGCAGTTTAGGGGTGGGGACTACCCTGACTGAAGCTTTCTTT.

This clonotype was recorded many times. The V call is TRBV7-2, the J call TRBJ2-2, with 11 bases fitting TRBD2. Trimming removed 5 bases from V and 4 bases from J; junction bases left unmatched: 6. Germline V gene lookup returns CDR1 SGHTA and CDR2 FQGNSA. CDR3 length equals 16 residues. The CDR3 DNA is TGTGCCAGCAGCGAAGATAGCGGGAGGGCCACCGGGGAGCTGTTTTTT. Its protein product is CASSEDSGRATGELFF.

This clonotype has a count of ten or more. The chain carries TRBV14 and TRBJ2-7; 7 bases are shared with TRBD1. The CDR3 spans 14 residues. V shed 2 bases and J 3 bases; nucleotides not matched to a gene: 4. Germline CDR1 reads SGHDN; CDR2 reads FVKESK. CDR3 nucleotides: TGTGCCAGCAGCCAAACGACAGGGCACTACGAGCAGTACTTC. This sequence encodes CASSQTTGHYEQYF. The full variable domain, its missing parts supplied by reference TRBV14 and TRBJ2-7, is EAGVTQFPSHSVIEKGQTVTLRCDPISGHDNLYWYRRVMGKEIKFLLHFVKESKQDESGMPNNRFLAERTGGTYSTLKVQPAELEDSGVYFCASSQTTGHYEQYFGPGTRLTVT.

This clonotype has at least ten counts. The genes are TRBV7-9 and TRBJ1-1, with D unresolved. Trimming left V 5 bases short and J 1 base short, with 14 bases between. Germline V lookup: CDR1 SEHNR, CDR2 FQNEAQ (reference sequence). The CDR3 runs 15 residues. CDR3 amino acids: CASSPDILRNTEAFF. The CDR3 nucleotides are TGTGCCAGCAGCCCCGACATCCTGAGGAACACTGAAGCTTTCTTT.

The table lists this clonotype with a few counts. J is TRBJ2-1 and V is TRBV7-8; TRBD2 might be the D (6 bases). Germline V gene data show CDR1 as SGHVS and CDR2 as FQNEAQ. Trimming shortened V by 6 bases and J by 7 bases, and 25 bases separated the two germline ends. The CDR3 spans 17 residues. Here the CDR3 reads CASSSTGRGIGRNEQFF. In nucleotides, the CDR3 is TGTGCCAGCAGTTCCACCGGGAGAGGGATAGGGAGGAATGAGCAGTTCTTC.

This clonotype came up many times. V gene TRBV9 combines with J gene TRBJ2-3; 9 bases match TRBD2. V lost 0 bases and J lost 0; bases outside the gene matches: 5. Per germline, CDR1 SGDLS and CDR2 YYNGEE. The CDR3 is 17 amino acids. The CDR3 here is CASSVAKTSGSTDTQYF. The CDR3 DNA reads TGTGCCAGCAGCGTAGCTAAAACTAGCGGGAGCACAGATACGCAGTATTTT.

There are many counts of this clonotype. The rearrangement joins TRBV7-9 to TRBJ1-1; D might be TRBD1 (5 bases). Germline V lookup: CDR1 SEHNR, CDR2 FQNEAQ (reference sequence). The ends were cut back, 1 base at V and 11 bases at J, with 20 bases in the middle. The CDR3 runs to 15 residues. CDR3 sequence: CASSLGDRRVRSAFF. The CDR3 DNA reads TGTGCCAGCAGCTTAGGAGACAGACGGGTGCGGTCCGCTTTCTTT.